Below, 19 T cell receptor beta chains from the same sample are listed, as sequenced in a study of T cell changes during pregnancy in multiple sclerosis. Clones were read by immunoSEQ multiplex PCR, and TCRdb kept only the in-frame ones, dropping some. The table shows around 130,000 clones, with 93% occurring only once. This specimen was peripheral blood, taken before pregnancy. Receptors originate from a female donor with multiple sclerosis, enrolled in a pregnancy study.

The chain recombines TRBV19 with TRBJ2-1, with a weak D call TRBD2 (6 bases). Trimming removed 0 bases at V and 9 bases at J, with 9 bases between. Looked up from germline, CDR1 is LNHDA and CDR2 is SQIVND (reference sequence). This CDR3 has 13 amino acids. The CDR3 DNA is TGTGCCAGTAGTATAGACCTAGCGCCTGAGCAGTTCTTC. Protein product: CASSIDLAPEQFF.

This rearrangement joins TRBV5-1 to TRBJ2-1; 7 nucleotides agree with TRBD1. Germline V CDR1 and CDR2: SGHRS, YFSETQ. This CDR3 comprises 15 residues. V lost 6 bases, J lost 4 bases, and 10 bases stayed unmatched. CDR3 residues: CASIGGTADYNEQFF. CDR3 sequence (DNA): TGCGCCAGCATCGGTGGGACAGCCGATTACAATGAGCAGTTCTTC.

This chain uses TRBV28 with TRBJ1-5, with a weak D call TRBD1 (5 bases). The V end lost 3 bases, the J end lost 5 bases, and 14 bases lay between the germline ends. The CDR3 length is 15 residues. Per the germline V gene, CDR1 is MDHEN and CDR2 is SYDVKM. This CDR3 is CASSFSPRGHQPQHF. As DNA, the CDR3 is TGTGCCAGCAGTTTTTCTCCGCGGGGCCATCAGCCCCAGCATTTT.

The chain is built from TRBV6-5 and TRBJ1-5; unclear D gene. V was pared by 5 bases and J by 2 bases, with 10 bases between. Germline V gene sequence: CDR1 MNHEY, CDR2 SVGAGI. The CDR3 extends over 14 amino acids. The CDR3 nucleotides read TGTGCCAGCAGTGTAACGGTAGGCAATCAGCCCCAGCATTTT. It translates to CASSVTVGNQPQHF.

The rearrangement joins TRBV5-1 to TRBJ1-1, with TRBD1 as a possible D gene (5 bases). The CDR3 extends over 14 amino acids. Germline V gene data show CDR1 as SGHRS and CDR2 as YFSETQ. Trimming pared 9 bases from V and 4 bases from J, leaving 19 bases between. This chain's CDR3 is CATKPGGMTTEAFF. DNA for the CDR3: TGCGCCACTAAGCCCGGGGGTATGACCACTGAAGCTTTCTTT.

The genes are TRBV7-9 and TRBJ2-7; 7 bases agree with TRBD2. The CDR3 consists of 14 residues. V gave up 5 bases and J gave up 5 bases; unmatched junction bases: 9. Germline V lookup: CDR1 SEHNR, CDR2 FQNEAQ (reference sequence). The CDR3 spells CASSLGEGVDEQYF. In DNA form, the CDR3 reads TGTGCCAGCAGCCTTGGGGAGGGCGTCGACGAGCAGTACTTC.

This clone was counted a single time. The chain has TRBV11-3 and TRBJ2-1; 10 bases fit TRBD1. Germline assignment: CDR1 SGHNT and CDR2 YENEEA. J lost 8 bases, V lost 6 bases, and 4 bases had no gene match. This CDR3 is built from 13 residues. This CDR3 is CASSSGTGDEQFF. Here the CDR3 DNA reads TGTGCCAGCAGTTCCGGGACAGGGGATGAGCAGTTCTTC.

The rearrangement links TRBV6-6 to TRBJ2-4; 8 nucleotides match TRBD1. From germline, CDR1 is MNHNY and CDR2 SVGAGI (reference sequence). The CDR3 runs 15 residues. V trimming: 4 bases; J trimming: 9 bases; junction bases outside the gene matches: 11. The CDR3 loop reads CASSSSDREMIIQYF. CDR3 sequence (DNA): TGTGCCAGCAGTTCCTCGGACAGGGAGATGATCATTCAGTACTTC.

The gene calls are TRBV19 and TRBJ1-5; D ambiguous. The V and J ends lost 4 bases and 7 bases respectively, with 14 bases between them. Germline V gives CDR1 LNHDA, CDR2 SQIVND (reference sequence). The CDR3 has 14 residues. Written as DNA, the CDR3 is TGTGCCAGTAGTAACTCTCCCTCTCGGCAGCCCCAGCATTTT. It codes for CASSNSPSRQPQHF.

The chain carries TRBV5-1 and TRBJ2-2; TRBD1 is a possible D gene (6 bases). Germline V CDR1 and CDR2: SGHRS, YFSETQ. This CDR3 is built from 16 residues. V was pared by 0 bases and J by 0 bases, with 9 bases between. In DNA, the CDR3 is TGCGCCAGCAGCTTGGCCTGGGACACGAACACCGGGGAGCTGTTTTTT. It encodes CASSLAWDTNTGELFF.

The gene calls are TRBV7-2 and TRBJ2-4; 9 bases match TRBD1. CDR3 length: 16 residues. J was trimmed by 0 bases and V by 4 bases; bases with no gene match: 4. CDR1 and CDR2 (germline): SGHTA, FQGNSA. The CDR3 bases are TGTGCCAGCAGCTCGGGACAGGGAATAGCCAAAAACATTCAGTACTTC. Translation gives CASSSGQGIAKNIQYF.

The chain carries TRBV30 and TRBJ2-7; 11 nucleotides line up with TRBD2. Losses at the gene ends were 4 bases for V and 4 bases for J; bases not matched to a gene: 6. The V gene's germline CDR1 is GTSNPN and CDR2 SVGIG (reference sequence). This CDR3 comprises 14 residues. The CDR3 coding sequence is TGTGCCTGGACCCCGGGACTAGCGGTTTACGAGCAGTACTTC. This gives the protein CAWTPGLAVYEQYF.

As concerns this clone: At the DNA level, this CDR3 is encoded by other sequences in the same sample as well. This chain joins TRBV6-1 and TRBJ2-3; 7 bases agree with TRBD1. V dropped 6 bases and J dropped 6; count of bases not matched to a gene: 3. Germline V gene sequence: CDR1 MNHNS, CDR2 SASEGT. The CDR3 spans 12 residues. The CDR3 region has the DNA TGTGCCAGCAGCAGGGGGTTGGATACGCAGTATTTT. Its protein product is CASSRGLDTQYF.

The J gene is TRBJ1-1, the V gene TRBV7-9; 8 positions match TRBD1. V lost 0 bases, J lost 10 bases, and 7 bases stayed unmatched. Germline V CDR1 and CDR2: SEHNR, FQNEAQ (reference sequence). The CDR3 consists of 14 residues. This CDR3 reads CASSLALQGVGAFF. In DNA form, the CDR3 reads TGTGCCAGCAGCTTAGCCTTACAGGGGGTGGGAGCTTTCTTT.

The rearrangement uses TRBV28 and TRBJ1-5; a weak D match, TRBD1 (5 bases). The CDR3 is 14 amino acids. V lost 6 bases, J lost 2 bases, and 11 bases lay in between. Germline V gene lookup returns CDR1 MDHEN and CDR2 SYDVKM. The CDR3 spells CASRPDRGNQPQHF. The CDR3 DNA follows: TGTGCCAGCAGGCCAGACAGAGGCAATCAGCCCCAGCATTTT.

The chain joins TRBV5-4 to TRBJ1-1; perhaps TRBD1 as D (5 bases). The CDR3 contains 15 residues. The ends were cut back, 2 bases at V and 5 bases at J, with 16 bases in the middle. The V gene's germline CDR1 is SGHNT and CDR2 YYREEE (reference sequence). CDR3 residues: CASSLGIYGGTEAFF. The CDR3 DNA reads TGTGCCAGCAGCTTAGGGATCTACGGGGGGACTGAAGCTTTCTTT.

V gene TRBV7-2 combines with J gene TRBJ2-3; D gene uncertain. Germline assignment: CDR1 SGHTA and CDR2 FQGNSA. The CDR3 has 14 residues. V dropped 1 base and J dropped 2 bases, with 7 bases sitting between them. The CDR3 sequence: CASSLGHSTDTQYF. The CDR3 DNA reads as TGTGCCAGCAGCTTAGGACACTCCACAGATACGCAGTATTTT.

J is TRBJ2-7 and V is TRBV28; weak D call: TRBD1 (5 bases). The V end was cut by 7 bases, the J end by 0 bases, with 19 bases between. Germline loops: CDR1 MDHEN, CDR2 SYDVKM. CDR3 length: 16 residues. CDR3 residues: CASTRVGQGRSYEQYF. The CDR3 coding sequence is TGTGCCAGCACCCGAGTCGGGCAGGGTCGCTCCTACGAGCAGTACTTC.

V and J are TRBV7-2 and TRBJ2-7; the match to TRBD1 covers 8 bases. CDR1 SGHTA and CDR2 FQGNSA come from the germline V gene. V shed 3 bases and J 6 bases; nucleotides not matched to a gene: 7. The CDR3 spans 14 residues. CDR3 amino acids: CASSLSPGGAEQYF. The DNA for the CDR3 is TGTGCCAGCAGCTTGAGTCCAGGGGGCGCCGAGCAGTACTTC.